This T cell receptor (beta chain) came from a study of blood T cells in healthy people across ages. Study results and caveats: Roughly linear age-related decline in beta diversity appeared, significant by age approximately 40. The percentage of naive T cells correlated strongly with TCR beta diversity.

A second PCR of roughly 7 to 11 cycles used a sample-barcoded 5' primer and a J-beta primer mix. TCRdb ran MiXCR on the 5' RACE reads and lists one entry per CDR3 protein. The top ten hold 20% to 25% of the sample, which has fewer than 2 million distinct CDR3 sequences, approximately 39% seen once. This CDR3 contains 17 residues. Trimming cost V 1 base and J 1 base, with 19 bases left between them. Germline V gives CDR1 SQVTM, CDR2 ANQGSEA. Those donating, healthy Caucasian individuals from Russia, were aged roughly 6 to 100. This clonotype was recorded a few times. Its antigen remains unknown. This TCR was sampled from a human donor in good health. What was sequenced was blood. J is TRBJ1-2 and V is TRBV29-1; D not resolved. As DNA, the CDR3 is TGCAGCGTTGAAGCTCCCGAATTTGACGGGAATAACTATGGCTACACCTTC. The encoded protein is CSVEAPEFDGNNYGYTF.